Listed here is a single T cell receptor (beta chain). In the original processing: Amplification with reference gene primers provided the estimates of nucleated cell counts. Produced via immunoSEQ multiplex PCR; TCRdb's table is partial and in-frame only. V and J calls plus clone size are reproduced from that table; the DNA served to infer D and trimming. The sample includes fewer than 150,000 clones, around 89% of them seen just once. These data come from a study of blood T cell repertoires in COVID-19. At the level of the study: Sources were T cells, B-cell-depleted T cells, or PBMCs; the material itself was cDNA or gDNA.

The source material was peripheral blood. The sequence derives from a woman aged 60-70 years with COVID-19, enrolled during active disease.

DNA of the CDR3: TGTGCCATCAGTCGAACTGAGAACCAAGAGACCCAGTACTTC. Protein sequence: CAISRTENQETQYF. This chain joins TRBV10-3 and TRBJ2-5; D is undetermined. Trimming pared 5 bases from V and 0 bases from J, leaving 10 bases between. The CDR3 is 14 residues long. Germline assignment: CDR1 ENHRY and CDR2 SYGVKD.